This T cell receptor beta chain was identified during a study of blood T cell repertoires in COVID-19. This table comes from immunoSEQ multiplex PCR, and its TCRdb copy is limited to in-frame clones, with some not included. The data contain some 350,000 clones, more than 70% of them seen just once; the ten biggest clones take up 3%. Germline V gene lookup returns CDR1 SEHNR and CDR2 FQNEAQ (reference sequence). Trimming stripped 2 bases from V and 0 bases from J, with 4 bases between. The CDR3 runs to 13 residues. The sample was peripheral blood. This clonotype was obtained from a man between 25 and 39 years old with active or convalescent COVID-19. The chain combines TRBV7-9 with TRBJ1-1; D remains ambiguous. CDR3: CASSLTVNTEAFF. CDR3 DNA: TGTGCCAGCAGCTTAACTGTGAACACTGAAGCTTTCTTT.